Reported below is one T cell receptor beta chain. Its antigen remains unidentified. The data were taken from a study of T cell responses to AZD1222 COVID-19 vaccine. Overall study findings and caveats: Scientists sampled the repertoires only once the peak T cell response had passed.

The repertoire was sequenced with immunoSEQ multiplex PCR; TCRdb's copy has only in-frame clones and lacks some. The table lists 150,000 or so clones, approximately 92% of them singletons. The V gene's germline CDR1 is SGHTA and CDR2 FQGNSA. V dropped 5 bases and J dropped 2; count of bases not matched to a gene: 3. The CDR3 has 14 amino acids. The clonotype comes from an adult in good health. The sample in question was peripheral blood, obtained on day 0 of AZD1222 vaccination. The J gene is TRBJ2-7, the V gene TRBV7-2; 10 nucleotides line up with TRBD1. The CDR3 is CASSPGTGAYEQYF. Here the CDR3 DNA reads TGTGCCAGCAGCCCCGGGACAGGGGCCTACGAGCAGTACTTC.